These T cell receptor beta chains were read from a single sample in a study of T cell changes during pregnancy in multiple sclerosis. Measured with immunoSEQ multiplex PCR; TCRdb has only the in-frame clones, and not every one. Of 75,000 to 90,000 clones listed, just over 90% are singletons. Specimen: CD4+ T cells from peripheral blood mononuclear cells, collected before pregnancy. The receptors were sampled from a female donor with multiple sclerosis, enrolled in a pregnancy study. Each CDR3 is given with its conserved first and last residue. D genes are given only for firm matches. Size tells how often a clone was seen (once, few, many) or the class of an expanded clone, and some rows leave it out.

abundance	d_gene	v_gene	j_gene	CDR3nt	CDR3aa
NA	NA	TRBV27	TRBJ2-7	TGTGCCAGCAGTTTAAGGTCGCGGTCCTACGAGCAGTACTTC	CASSLRSRSYEQYF
NA	NA	TRBV4-2	TRBJ2-2	TGTGCCAGCAGCCAAGATCGGCGGTTCCCCGGGGAGCTGTTTTTT	CASSQDRRFPGELFF
NA	TRBD2	TRBV28	TRBJ2-7	TGTGCCAGCAGTTTACAAGGACTAGCGGGATGGTGGTACTTC	CASSLQGLAGWWYF
NA	NA	TRBV11-3	TRBJ1-1	TGTGCCAGCAGCGAGGGGGGGGCGCGTGCGACTGAAGCTTTCTTT	CASSEGGARATEAFF
NA	TRBD1	TRBV9	TRBJ1-2	TGTGCCAGCAGCTCCCGCCCCGAACAGGGGGGGTATGGCTACACCTTC	CASSSRPEQGGYGYTF
NA	TRBD1	TRBV5-1	TRBJ1-1	TGCGCCAGCAGCCCAAACAGGGGCGAGACTGAAGCTTTCTTT	CASSPNRGETEAFF
once	NA	TRBV28	TRBJ1-2	TGTGCCAGCAGGCGACGTGGGCAGGATGGCGGCTACACCTTC	CASRRRGQDGGYTF
NA	TRBD1	TRBV11-2	TRBJ1-3	TGTGCCAGCAGCCCTACTTTAAACAGGGGGCGAGGAAACACCATATATTTT	CASSPTLNRGRGNTIYF
once	TRBD1	TRBV19	TRBJ2-3	TGTGCCAGTAGTATTGGGACAGATACAGGGGTGTTGGATACGCAGTATTTT	CASSIGTDTGVLDTQYF
NA	TRBD1	TRBV2	TRBJ2-1	TGTGCCAGCAGTTGGGACAGCAGTCCCAATGAGCAGTTCTTC	CASSWDSSPNEQFF
NA	TRBD2	TRBV30	TRBJ2-1	TGTGCCTGGAGTTGGGGAACTAGCGGGAGAAATGGCGGTGAGCAGTTCTTC	CAWSWGTSGRNGGEQFF
NA	TRBD2	TRBV28	TRBJ2-7	TGTGCCAGCAGTTTACCCCTGACTAGCGGGGGAACCTACGAGCAGTACTTC	CASSLPLTSGGTYEQYF
NA	NA	TRBV9	TRBJ2-3	TGTGCCAGCAGCTTGCAAACAGGAGGCACAGATACGCAGTATTTT	CASSLQTGGTDTQYF
NA	NA	TRBV19	TRBJ1-2	TGTGCCAGTAGTATGAGGGGACAATACTATGGCTACACCTTC	CASSMRGQYYGYTF
NA	NA	TRBV21-1	TRBJ1-1	TGTGCCAGCAGCAAAGCAGGGGTAATGAACACTGAAGCTTTCTTT	CASSKAGVMNTEAFF
NA	NA	TRBV7-2	TRBJ1-2	TGTGCCAGCAGCCCTATCTCCAGGACAGCTAACTATGGCTACACCTTC	CASSPISRTANYGYTF
once	TRBD2	TRBV9	TRBJ2-1	TGTGCCAGCAGCGCGACTAGCGGGGTACAGTACAATGAGCAGTTCTTC	CASSATSGVQYNEQFF
NA	NA	TRBV29-1	TRBJ1-1	TGCAGCGTTGAAAGCCCAGGGATGGCGGTCACTGAAGCTTTCTTT	CSVESPGMAVTEAFF
NA	NA	TRBV14	TRBJ2-7	TGTGCCAGCAGCCCGGACTTATCTGCCTACGAGCAGTACTTC	CASSPDLSAYEQYF
NA	NA	TRBV30	TRBJ2-3	TGTGCCTGGAGACAGACAGATACGCAGTATTTT	CAWRQTDTQYF
NA	NA	TRBV9	TRBJ1-4	TGTGCCAGCAGCGTGACAGGTTTGGGGGGGAATGAAAAACTGTTTTTT	CASSVTGLGGNEKLFF
NA	TRBD1	TRBV7-9	TRBJ2-2	TGTGCCAGCAGCTGGGGACAGATCACCGGGGAGCTGTTTTTT	CASSWGQITGELFF
once	TRBD2	TRBV28	TRBJ2-7	TGTGCCAGCAGGAAAGGACTAGCGGGAGTAGATGAGCAGTACTTC	CASRKGLAGVDEQYF
NA	TRBD2	TRBV9	TRBJ2-7	TGTGCCAGCAGCGCCGGGAGCGGGAGGGCCTACGAGCAGTACTTC	CASSAGSGRAYEQYF
once	NA	TRBV28	TRBJ2-7	TGTGCCAGCAGTTTAGGAGGCTACGAGCAGTACTTC	CASSLGGYEQYF
NA	NA	TRBV4-1	TRBJ1-1	TGCGCCAGCAGCGAAAGTTCGGGGGGCTTCACTGAAGCTTTCTTT	CASSESSGGFTEAFF